These 8 T cell receptor beta chains were sequenced from one sample in a study of T-cell memory formation after mild COVID-19. TCRdb recomputed calls from the 5' RACE reads with MiXCR, one row per CDR3 protein. The sample lists about 270,000 distinct CDR3 sequences, 15% seen once, with over 2% in the top ten. Sequenced: PBMCs or a T cell subset sorted from them (not recorded which). Receptor source: an adult woman who had mild COVID-19 (a few samples of this study predate the infection). Cell type and time point are not known.

In its sample, this clonotype ranks as medium-sized (0.01 to 0.1%). The chain couples TRBV10-3 to TRBJ2-5; D gene ambiguous. The CDR3 has 11 amino acids. The germline gives CDR1 ENHRY, CDR2 SYGVKD. V was cut by 2 bases and J by 4 bases, with 2 bases left in between. This chain's CDR3 is CAISERETQYF. CDR3 sequence (DNA): TGTGCCATCAGTGAGCGAGAGACCCAGTACTTC.

CDR3 protein: CASSRDGNTEAFF. The CDR3 nucleotides are TGTGCCAGCAGTCGGGACGGGAACACTGAAGCTTTCTTT. The chain has TRBV7-2 and TRBJ1-1; possible D gene TRBD1, 5 bases. Trimming took off 6 bases at V and 1 base at J, with 9 bases between the two ends. The CDR3 has 13 residues. CDR1 SGHTA and CDR2 FQGNSA come from the germline V gene.

This clonotype has more than one count but fewer than ten. The V call is TRBV19, the J call TRBJ1-2; D gene uncertain. V lost 6 bases, J lost 7 bases, and 15 bases lay in between. This CDR3 spans 13 amino acids. Germline V gene lookup returns CDR1 LNHDA and CDR2 SQIVND (reference sequence). The CDR3 loop reads CASSTQSRGGYTF. Written as DNA, the CDR3 is TGTGCCAGTAGCACCCAAAGTCGGGGTGGCTACACCTTC.

The table lists this clonotype with a few counts. This chain connects TRBV6-2 or TRBV6-3 to TRBJ1-2; maybe TRBD1 (6 bases). There are 12 residues in the CDR3. Germline assignment: CDR1 MNHEY and CDR2 SVGEGT. With 7 bases removed from V and 7 bases from J, the gap between germline ends came to 13 bases. The chain's CDR3 is CASTEQGGGYTF. The CDR3 DNA reads as TGTGCCAGCACCGAACAGGGCGGTGGCTACACCTTC.

The sample holds a few counts of this clonotype. The genes are TRBV19 and TRBJ2-1, with D possibly TRBD2 on 6 matching bases. The V and J ends lost 4 bases and 5 bases respectively, with 12 bases between them. Germline V gene lookup returns CDR1 LNHDA and CDR2 SQIVND (reference sequence). This CDR3 comprises 14 residues. As DNA, the CDR3 is TGTGCCAGTAGTACGAGGCGCGGGGACAATGAGCAGTTCTTC. It yields the protein CASSTRRGDNEQFF.

This clonotype is a singleton in its sample. The J gene is TRBJ1-6, the V gene TRBV14, with 9 bases aligning to TRBD1. CDR3 length: 14 residues. Losses at the gene ends were 5 bases for V and 7 bases for J; bases not matched to a gene: 3. Germline CDR1 and CDR2: SGHDN and FVKESK. In DNA, the CDR3 is TGTGCCAGCAGCGTCGACAGGGGGAATTCACCCCTCCACTTT. Residues: CASSVDRGNSPLHF.

This clonotype was seen a handful of times. The chain carries TRBV7-2 and TRBJ2-5, with 10 bases that match TRBD2. J gave up 1 base and V 6 bases, and 11 bases lay outside the gene matches. Germline CDR1 is SGHTA and CDR2 is FQGNSA. The CDR3 covers 17 residues. The CDR3 DNA is TGTGCCAGCAGTCGCCAGACTAGCGGGTTCTTCCAAGAGACCCAGTACTTC. This gives the protein CASSRQTSGFFQETQYF.

Here the CDR3 reads CASSSRLGKQNPRAETQYF. The CDR3 nucleotides read TGTGCCAGCAGTTCTCGACTAGGAAAACAAAACCCTCGGGCAGAGACCCAGTACTTC. The chain uses TRBV12-3 or TRBV12-4 and TRBJ2-5, with D perhaps TRBD2 (6 bases). The V end lost 4 bases, the J end lost 4 bases, and 28 bases lay between the germline ends. This CDR3 has 19 residues.